The next 2 T cell receptor beta chains were all read from a single sample in a study of cytomegalovirus exposure and HLA in healthy donors. PCR employed 60 Vbeta and 13 Jbeta primers. Profiling relied on immunoSEQ multiplex PCR, and the TCRdb table lists in-frame clones only, not all of them. The table lists about 180,000 clones, roughly 80% of them singletons. The sample comprised PBMCs. These receptors were collected from a man aged 18-30 years in good health and CMV-seronegative.

The rearrangement joins TRBV7-9 to TRBJ1-3; 9 nucleotides agree with TRBD1. The CDR3 is 14 residues long. V was pared by 5 bases and J by 4 bases, with 3 bases of the junction left unmatched. Germline V gene data show CDR1 as SEHNR and CDR2 as FQNEAQ (reference sequence). CDR3 sequence (DNA): TGTGCCAGCAGCAGGACAGGGGCCGGAAACACCATATATTTT. Amino acids: CASSRTGAGNTIYF.

The rearrangement links TRBV28 to TRBJ1-2; 9 bases fit TRBD1. The CDR3 has 13 amino acids. Germline CDR1 and CDR2: MDHEN and SYDVKM. Trimming took 6 bases from V and 7 from J; bases not matched to a gene: 6. The CDR3 DNA follows: TGTGCCAGCAGCCAGGGACAGGGAGGTGGCTACACCTTC. Protein product: CASSQGQGGGYTF.